This T cell receptor (beta chain) was observed in a study of OX40 agonist ivuxolimab in advanced cancers. TCRdb's table, derived via immunoSEQ multiplex PCR, lists solely in-frame clones and lacks some. The table records fewer than 90,000 clones, around 86% of them present only once. This clone was recorded only once. Germline V gene data show CDR1 as SGHTA and CDR2 as FQGTGA. The V and J ends lost 2 bases and 3 bases respectively, with 13 bases between them. The CDR3 totals 15 residues. This chain links TRBV7-3 with TRBJ1-1; D may be TRBD1 (5 bases). The receptor was derived from an adult with an advanced solid tumor such as melanoma, head and neck, liver or kidney cancer. Here the sequenced sample was CD4+ or CD8+ T cells sorted from blood, taken in a trial of the OX40 agonist ivuxolimab. CDR3 amino acids: CASSLVPGTDTEAFF. CDR3 DNA sequence: TGTGCCAGCAGCTTAGTCCCAGGGACGGACACTGAAGCTTTCTTT.